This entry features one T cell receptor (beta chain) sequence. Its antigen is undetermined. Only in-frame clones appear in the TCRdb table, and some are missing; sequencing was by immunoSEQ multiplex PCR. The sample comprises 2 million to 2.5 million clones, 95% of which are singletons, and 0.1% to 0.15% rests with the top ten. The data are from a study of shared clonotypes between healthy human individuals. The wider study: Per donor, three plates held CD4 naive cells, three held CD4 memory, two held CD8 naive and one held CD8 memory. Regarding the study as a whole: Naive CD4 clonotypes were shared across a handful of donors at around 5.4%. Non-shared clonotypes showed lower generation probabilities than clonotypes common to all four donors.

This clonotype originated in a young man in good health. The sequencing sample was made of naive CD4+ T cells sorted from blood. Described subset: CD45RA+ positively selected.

CDR3 region: CASKLTGLLSYEQYF. The DNA of the CDR3 is TGTGCCAGCAAATTGACAGGGCTCTTATCCTACGAGCAGTACTTC. The genes are TRBV27 and TRBJ2-7; 7 bases are a match to TRBD1. Germline CDR1 is MNHEY and CDR2 is SMNVEV (reference sequence). The V gene end was trimmed by 7 bases and the J gene end by 1 base; junction bases not matched to a gene: 10. CDR3 length: 15 amino acids.